These 20 T cell receptor beta chains share one sample of origin, sequenced in a study of beta chain features in type 1 diabetes. The antigens for these receptors are not known. The sequenced template was cDNA made from the entire isolated RNA. The assay was immunoSEQ multiplex PCR, and TCRdb's table has in-frame clones only and misses some. Of 300,000 to 400,000 clones listed, 9.3% are singletons. Overall study findings and caveats: Significant though moderate, a shortening of TCRB CDR3s appeared in all four CD4+ subsets of Type 1 diabetes patients.

Sequencing was carried out using central memory CD4+ T cells from blood. The receptors come from a man aged 25 to 45 with type 1 diabetes.

This clone has a handful of counts. The chain joins TRBV7-2 to TRBJ1-5; possible D gene TRBD1, 6 bases. With 1 base removed from V and 6 bases from J, the gap between germline ends came to 13 bases. CDR3 length: 15 amino acids. In germline, CDR1 is SGHTA, CDR2 FQGNSA. CDR3 amino acids: CASSLGGARSQPQHF. In DNA, the CDR3 is TGTGCCAGCAGCTTAGGGGGGGCACGGAGTCAGCCCCAGCATTTT.

V is TRBV28 and J is TRBJ1-4; D not certain. There are 12 residues in the CDR3. V gave up 3 bases and J gave up 7 bases, with 6 bases separating them. The V gene's germline CDR1 is MDHEN and CDR2 SYDVKM. CDR3 residues: CASSLIGEKLFF. As DNA, the CDR3 is TGTGCCAGCAGTTTGATAGGTGAAAAACTGTTTTTT.

This clone was observed a handful of times. The chain couples TRBV5-1 to TRBJ1-5; a possible D gene is TRBD1 (6 bases). The CDR3 covers 14 residues. The germline CDR1 and CDR2 sequences are SGHRS and YFSETQ. Trimming shortened V by 1 base and J by 7 bases, and 12 bases separated the two germline ends. The DNA of the CDR3 is TGCGCCAGCAGCTTGAAACAGGGAGCCCAGCCCCAGCATTTT. Amino acids: CASSLKQGAQPQHF.

This clone was detected only a few times. The rearrangement joins TRBV11-2 to TRBJ1-1, with D possibly matching TRBD1 (5 bases). V was trimmed by 4 bases and J by 6 bases, leaving 12 bases between them. The CDR3 runs to 13 residues. Looked up from germline, CDR1 is SGHAT and CDR2 is FQNNGV. The CDR3 region is CASSSQGGAEAFF. The CDR3 DNA sequence: TGTGCCAGCAGCTCCCAGGGAGGTGCTGAAGCTTTCTTT. The full variable domain, its missing parts supplied by reference TRBV11-2 and TRBJ1-1, is EAGVAQSPRYKIIEKRQSVAFWCNPISGHATLYWYQQILGQGPKLLIQFQNNGVVDDSQLPKDRFSAERLKGVDSTLKIQPAKLEDSAVYLCASSSQGGAEAFFGQGTRLTVV.

The CDR3, as DNA: TGCGCCAGCAGCTTGGGAGTATACAATGAGCAGTTCTTC. Its protein is CASSLGVYNEQFF. The chain combines TRBV5-1 with TRBJ2-1; D is unclear. CDR3 length: 13 residues. V lost 0 bases to trimming and J lost 4 bases, with 5 bases between them. Looked up from germline, CDR1 is SGHRS and CDR2 is YFSETQ.

This clone came up a few times. The gene calls are TRBV7-9 and TRBJ1-4; 7 bases fit TRBD1. Germline V gives CDR1 SEHNR, CDR2 FQNEAQ (reference sequence). The CDR3 has 15 residues. V lost 6 bases and J lost 7; bases outside the gene matches: 11. CDR3: CASRPKDRLGEKLFF. CDR3 nucleotides: TGTGCCAGCAGACCGAAGGACAGGCTTGGTGAAAAACTGTTTTTT.

The V and J genes are TRBV10-2 and TRBJ1-1, with D unresolved. V shed 8 bases and J shed 2 bases, with 12 bases lying between them. In germline, CDR1 is WSHSY, CDR2 SAAADI. The CDR3 spans 13 residues. CDR3 amino acids: CASSMGLNTEAFF. The CDR3 DNA follows: TGCGCCAGCTCGATGGGCCTAAACACTGAAGCTTTCTTT.

The J gene is TRBJ1-2, the V gene TRBV2; the D is unclear. The length of the CDR3 is 13 residues. The V gene lost 5 bases and the J gene lost 7 bases, with 14 bases spanning the gap. CDR1 is SNHLY, CDR2 FYNNEI, per germline. CDR3 in DNA: TGTGCCAGCAGTTACGCGAACAGAAGTGGCTACACCTTC. Protein: CASSYANRSGYTF. The complete variable domain, with remaining parts taken from reference TRBV2 and TRBJ1-2, reads EPEVTQTPSHQVTQMGQEVILRCVPISNHLYFYWYRQILGQKVEFLVSFYNNEISEKSEIFDDQFSVERPDGSNFTLKIRSTKLEDSAMYFCASSYANRSGYTFGSGTRLTVV.

The DNA of the CDR3 is TGTGCCAGCAGCGGAGCCCCGGGCCCCTCCTACGAGCAGTACTTC. This codes for CASSGAPGPSYEQYF. This chain connects TRBV9 to TRBJ2-7; the D is unclear. This CDR3 comprises 15 residues. Trimming took off 3 bases at V and 0 bases at J, with 13 bases between the two ends. Germline V gives CDR1 SGDLS, CDR2 YYNGEE.

The CDR3 coding sequence is TGTGCCAGCAGAGAACAGGGGAAGGTCACTGAAGCTTTCTTT. The encoded protein is CASREQGKVTEAFF. The gene calls are TRBV7-8 and TRBJ1-1, with 7 positions matching TRBD1. V lost 6 bases, J lost 4 bases, and 8 bases stayed unmatched. The CDR3 runs 14 residues. Germline V gene data show CDR1 as SGHVS and CDR2 as FQNEAQ.

The V and J genes are TRBV6-5 and TRBJ2-5, with D possibly matching TRBD2 (5 bases). With 7 bases removed from V and 1 base from J, the gap between germline ends came to 10 bases. CDR3 length: 13 amino acids. Germline-derived CDR1 and CDR2 are MNHEY and SVGAGI. The CDR3 DNA follows: TGTGCCAGCAAGCTCGAGGGCCAAGAGACCCAGTACTTC. Translating it yields CASKLEGQETQYF.

This clone occurred a few times. V and J are TRBV4-3 and TRBJ2-1; 10 bases are a match to TRBD1. This CDR3 contains 15 residues. Per the germline V gene, CDR1 is LGHNA and CDR2 is YSLEER. V lost 0 bases, J lost 7 bases, and 3 bases stayed unmatched. DNA of the CDR3: TGCGCCAGCAGCCAAGAGGGGGACAGGGGAAATGAGCAGTTCTTC. Translating it yields CASSQEGDRGNEQFF.

This clone was observed a handful of times. The J gene is TRBJ2-5, the V gene TRBV18; 7 bases fit TRBD2. The germline gives CDR1 KGHSH, CDR2 LQKENI. The CDR3 is 14 amino acids. V trimming: 6 bases; J trimming: 4 bases; junction bases outside the gene matches: 8. The CDR3 reads CASSPRGGRETQYF. CDR3 bases: TGTGCCAGCTCTCCGAGGGGAGGGAGAGAGACCCAGTACTTC.

CDR3 bases: TGCGCCAGCAGCCAAAGGGGACTAGCGGGGGCAGATACGCAGTATTTT. Translation gives CASSQRGLAGADTQYF. The rearrangement joins TRBV4-3 to TRBJ2-3; 14 nucleotides agree with TRBD2. This CDR3 has 16 residues. Germline V lookup: CDR1 LGHNA, CDR2 YSLEER. Trimming took 2 bases from V and 4 from J; bases not matched to a gene: 2.

The rearrangement uses TRBV7-2 and TRBJ2-3; D not resolved. Germline loops: CDR1 SGHTA, CDR2 FQGNSA. V lost 1 base, J lost 4 bases, and 9 bases lay in between. The CDR3 is 14 residues long. CDR3 in amino acids: CASSLVANPDTQYF. CDR3 coding DNA: TGTGCCAGCAGCTTAGTAGCAAACCCAGATACGCAGTATTTT.

This clone came up a few times. The chain uses TRBV29-1 and TRBJ2-5, with 8 positions matching TRBD2. Germline trimming cut 7 bases from V and 5 bases from J; bases unmatched to any gene: 9. The CDR3 covers 13 residues. Looked up from germline, CDR1 is SQVTM and CDR2 is ANQGSEA. This chain's CDR3 is CSARGGVGETQYF. Here the CDR3 DNA reads TGCAGCGCCCGGGGGGGCGTAGGGGAGACCCAGTACTTC.

The table lists this clone with a few counts. The rearrangement links TRBV28 to TRBJ2-7; 9 bases are a match to TRBD1. This CDR3 is built from 15 residues. The germline CDR1 and CDR2 sequences are MDHEN and SYDVKM. J was trimmed by 2 bases and V by 5 bases; bases with no gene match: 7. The CDR3, as DNA: TGTGCCAGCAGTATACGGACAGGGGCCACCTACGAGCAGTACTTC. This translates into CASSIRTGATYEQYF.

This clone was seen more than once but under ten times. The chain has TRBV5-8 and TRBJ1-1; no clear D gene. The CDR3 runs 13 residues. Germline V gene sequence: CDR1 SGHTS, CDR2 YDEGEE. Trimming left V 2 bases short and J 11 bases short, with 16 bases between. In DNA, the CDR3 is TGTGCCAGCAGCTTTAGGACCTTACCGACGGCTTTCTTT. Translating gives CASSFRTLPTAFF.

The gene calls are TRBV4-3 and TRBJ2-3; D is unclear. Trimming left V 0 bases short and J 4 bases short, with 8 bases between. The CDR3 has 14 residues. Germline values: CDR1 LGHNA, CDR2 YSLEER. The chain's CDR3 is CASSQDLYPDTQYF. The CDR3 DNA reads as TGCGCCAGCAGCCAAGATCTCTACCCAGATACGCAGTATTTT.

Turning to this clone: The same CDR3 can be traced to other DNA sequences in this sample. The chain joins TRBV5-4 to TRBJ2-5; the D call may be TRBD1 or TRBD2 (5 bases each). This CDR3 comprises 14 residues. The germline V gene has CDR1 SGHNT and CDR2 YYREEE (reference sequence). Trimming took 1 base from V and 2 from J, leaving 9 bases between them. CDR3: CASSLRGPQETQYF. CDR3 nucleotides: TGTGCCAGCAGCTTGAGGGGACCGCAAGAGACCCAGTACTTC. The complete variable domain, with remaining parts taken from reference TRBV5-4 and TRBJ2-5, reads ETGVTQSPTHLIKTRGQQVTLRCSSQSGHNTVSWYQQALGQGPQFIFQYYREEENGRGNFPPRFSGLQFPNYSSELNVNALELDDSALYLCASSLRGPQETQYFGPGTRLLVL.